This T cell receptor beta chain was captured in a study of blood T cell repertoires in COVID-19. The method was immunoSEQ multiplex PCR; TCRdb's version includes in-frame clones alone and lacks a portion of them. The table lists fewer than 350,000 clones, around 89% of them singletons. This receptor was obtained from a woman in her late teens or twenties with acute COVID-19. Input material: PBMCs or T cells enriched from blood (not recorded which).

The CDR3 sequence is CASRRQGSTDTQYF. The CDR3 DNA follows: TGTGCCAGTCGAAGACAGGGTTCCACAGATACGCAGTATTTT. The chain has TRBV19 and TRBJ2-3, with 7 bases lining up with TRBD1. This CDR3 spans 14 amino acids. The junction had 7 bases not matched to a gene; V was cut back by 8 bases and J by 2 bases. Germline-derived CDR1 and CDR2 are LNHDA and SQIVND (reference sequence).